Sequencing of this T cell receptor beta chain was carried out in a study of T cell responses to AZD1222 COVID-19 vaccine. Findings and caveats of the study: Along spike, vaccine-associated CD4 TCRs were found throughout, with dominance at 160-218 and 743-854.

This clone has a handful of counts. The target antigen is unknown. Repertoires were generated with immunoSEQ multiplex PCR, while TCRdb's copy carries only in-frame clones and drops some. This sample has 150,000 or so clones, with approximately 90% found just once. CDR1 and CDR2 from the germline V gene are MNHNS and SASEGT. This CDR3 spans 14 amino acids. Trimming cost V 0 bases and J 3 bases, with 5 bases left between them. This clonotype was obtained from an adult in good health. The sequencing here drew on peripheral blood, taken on day 0 of AZD1222 vaccination. This chain uses TRBV6-1 with TRBJ2-2, with a weak D call TRBD2 (5 bases). CDR3 loop: CASSEAGDTGELFF. The CDR3 DNA reads TGTGCCAGCAGTGAAGCGGGAGACACCGGGGAGCTGTTTTTT.